This T cell receptor beta chain was recovered during a study of post-analysis software for immune sequencing data. As for the study in general: The study covered relapsing-remitting, secondary progressive and progressive-relapsing courses of multiple sclerosis.

Unique molecular identifiers tagged the TCR beta cDNA libraries. T cells numbering about 0.85 to 11 million gave rise to about 490,000 cDNA molecules. Via MiXCR, TCRdb re-called the PCR reads, giving one row per CDR3 protein. The profile shows roughly 870,000 distinct CDR3 sequences, around 50% of them singletons. Details on this clonotype: As yet, its antigen is unknown.

Germline V gives CDR1 SGHTA, CDR2 FQGNSA. The CDR3 is 14 residues long. Trimming cost V 5 bases and J 3 bases; bases outside gene matches: 4. Findings and caveats of the study: Significantly lower normalized Chao1 diversity was seen in multiple sclerosis patients than in controls. Under F measure analysis, samples from one preparation batch co-clustered strongly. The study found TRBV5-6, TRBV5-1 and TRBV20-1 among about 5 TRBV segments more frequent in patients than controls.

This chain links TRBV7-2 with TRBJ1-2, with 9 bases fitting TRBD1. The sequence derives from a girl between 5 and 17 years old with multiple sclerosis. Sequences were obtained from blood. This CDR3 reads CASSNRDRDYGYTF. The CDR3 region has the DNA TGTGCCAGCAGCAACCGGGACAGGGACTATGGCTACACCTTC.